This T cell receptor beta chain comes out of a study of T-cell memory formation after mild COVID-19. Study-wide results and limits: Clones shrinking between day 15 and 85 showed a balanced CD4/CD8 split, and those that grew later tilted toward CD4+.

The CDR3 covers 14 residues. With 3 bases removed from V and 2 bases from J, the gap between germline ends came to 11 bases. Germline CDR1 and CDR2: SGDLS and YYNGEE. Points on this clonotype: Its antigen is not known.

TCRdb re-called the 5' RACE reads with MiXCR, one entry per CDR3 protein. Of hundreds of thousands of distinct CDR3 sequences listed, about 19% are singletons. The sequencing sample was made of PBMCs or a T cell subset sorted from them (not recorded which). The sequence derives from an adult woman who had mild COVID-19 (a few samples of this study predate the infection). Cell type and time point are not known. This chain joins TRBV9 and TRBJ2-5; unclear D gene. CDR3 protein: CASSAWGSQETQYF. The CDR3, as DNA: TGTGCCAGCAGCGCATGGGGATCACAAGAGACCCAGTACTTC.